This TCR beta chain was recorded in a study of T cells in localized non-small cell lung cancer. The study, taken as a whole, reports: In adjacent lung, a median roughly 53 of the top 100 tumor clones were found.

Between the trimmed V and J ends, which lost 1 base and 0 bases, there was a span of 10 bases. Looked up from germline, CDR1 is MGHDK and CDR2 is SYGVNS. The CDR3 spans 16 residues. Comment on this clone: Its specificity is not known.

This table comes from immunoSEQ multiplex PCR, and its TCRdb copy is limited to in-frame clones, with some not included. The sample lists under 100,000 clones; roughly 91% were seen once. The chain recombines TRBV25-1 with TRBJ2-1; D unclear. The sequence derives from a woman aged 35-70 years with stage I squamous cell lung carcinoma. Sequenced here: peripheral blood, sampled before any cancer treatment. CDR3: CASSELSSSSYNEQFF. The CDR3, as DNA: TGTGCCAGCAGTGAATTAAGCTCGAGCTCCTACAATGAGCAGTTCTTC.